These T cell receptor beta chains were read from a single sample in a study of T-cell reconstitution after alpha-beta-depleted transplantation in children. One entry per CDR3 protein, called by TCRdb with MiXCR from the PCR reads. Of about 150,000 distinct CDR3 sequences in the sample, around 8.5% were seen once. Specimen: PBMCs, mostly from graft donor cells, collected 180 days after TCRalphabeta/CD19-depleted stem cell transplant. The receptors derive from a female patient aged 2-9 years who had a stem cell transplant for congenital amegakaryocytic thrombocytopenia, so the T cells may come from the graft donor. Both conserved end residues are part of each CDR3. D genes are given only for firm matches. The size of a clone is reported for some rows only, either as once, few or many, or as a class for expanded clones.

cdr3_nt: TGTGCCACCAGCAGTGATACAGGGGTCGGCTACACCTTC
cdr3_aa: CATSSDTGVGYTF
clone_size: many
v_call: TRBV15
d_call: TRBD1
j_call: TRBJ1-2
cdr3_length: 13

cdr3_nt: TGCGCCAGCAGCTTAACCGGGGATGAGCAGTTCTTC
cdr3_aa: CASSLTGDEQFF
clone_size: many
v_call: TRBV5-1
d_call: -
j_call: TRBJ2-1
cdr3_length: 12

cdr3_nt: TGCAGCGTTGGTAGCGGAACTAGCACAGATACGCAGTATTTT
cdr3_aa: CSVGSGTSTDTQYF
clone_size: many
v_call: TRBV29-1
d_call: -
j_call: TRBJ2-3
cdr3_length: 14

cdr3_nt: TGTGCCAGCAGCTTGGATGGGACTAGCGGGGTTTACGAGCAGTACTTC
cdr3_aa: CASSLDGTSGVYEQYF
clone_size: many
v_call: TRBV5-6
d_call: TRBD2
j_call: TRBJ2-7
cdr3_length: 16

cdr3_nt: TGTGCCAGCAGCCCGAGTCGGGGGATGGGCTACGAGCAGTACTTC
cdr3_aa: CASSPSRGMGYEQYF
clone_size: few
v_call: TRBV7-2
d_call: -
j_call: TRBJ2-7
cdr3_length: 15

cdr3_nt: TGCAGTGCTTCTAGCGGGGGGGTAGAGACCCAGTACTTC
cdr3_aa: CSASSGGVETQYF
clone_size: few
v_call: TRBV20-1
d_call: TRBD2
j_call: TRBJ2-5
cdr3_length: 13

cdr3_nt: TGTGCCAGCAGTTCACCCGGCGGGAGGGCCGACGAGCAGTACTTC
cdr3_aa: CASSSPGGRADEQYF
clone_size: -
v_call: TRBV12-3/TRBV12-4
d_call: TRBD2
j_call: TRBJ2-7
cdr3_length: 15

cdr3_nt: TGTGCCAGCCCCCCTGGACGGACAGGCCCAGATACGCAGTATTTT
cdr3_aa: CASPPGRTGPDTQYF
clone_size: -
v_call: TRBV28
d_call: TRBD1
j_call: TRBJ2-3
cdr3_length: 15

cdr3_nt: TGTGCCAGCAGTTACTCTGGGACCCCGAGGCGGCAGTACTTC
cdr3_aa: CASSYSGTPRRQYF
clone_size: -
v_call: TRBV6-2/TRBV6-3
d_call: -
j_call: TRBJ2-7
cdr3_length: 14

cdr3_nt: TGTGCCAGCAGCTTAATGACAGGGATCTTTTCTGGGGAGCTGTTTTTT
cdr3_aa: CASSLMTGIFSGELFF
clone_size: -
v_call: TRBV7-3
d_call: TRBD1
j_call: TRBJ2-2
cdr3_length: 16

cdr3_nt: TGTGCCTCAAGGCCGGGGCTCGCCGGGGAGCTGTTTTTT
cdr3_aa: CASRPGLAGELFF
clone_size: many
v_call: TRBV10-3
d_call: -
j_call: TRBJ2-2
cdr3_length: 13

cdr3_nt: TGTGCCAGCAGTTCTCCAGCGGCCACCAAGGGAGAGACCCAGTACTTC
cdr3_aa: CASSSPAATKGETQYF
clone_size: many
v_call: TRBV28
d_call: -
j_call: TRBJ2-5
cdr3_length: 16

cdr3_nt: TGTGCCAGCAGCTACTCTGAGAGCTGGAATGAAAAACTGTTTTTT
cdr3_aa: CASSYSESWNEKLFF
clone_size: many
v_call: TRBV7-8
d_call: -
j_call: TRBJ1-4
cdr3_length: 15

cdr3_nt: TGTGCCACCAGCAAGCCGGGAGTCTACGAGCAGTACTTC
cdr3_aa: CATSKPGVYEQYF
clone_size: -
v_call: TRBV15
d_call: -
j_call: TRBJ2-7
cdr3_length: 13

cdr3_nt: TGTGCCAGCAGGAAGTCACTAGCGGGCGGCAATGAGCAGTTCTTC
cdr3_aa: CASRKSLAGGNEQFF
clone_size: many
v_call: TRBV12-3/TRBV12-4
d_call: TRBD2
j_call: TRBJ2-1
cdr3_length: 15

cdr3_nt: TGTGCCATCAGTGTAAGCCAGTCCTACGAGCAGTACTTC
cdr3_aa: CAISVSQSYEQYF
clone_size: many
v_call: TRBV10-3
d_call: -
j_call: TRBJ2-7
cdr3_length: 13

cdr3_nt: TGTGCCACTCAGGTATACGGCCCTTCCTACAATGAGCAGTTCTTC
cdr3_aa: CATQVYGPSYNEQFF
clone_size: many
v_call: TRBV5-5
d_call: -
j_call: TRBJ2-1
cdr3_length: 15

cdr3_nt: TGTGCCAGCAGTGACTACCTTTACAATGAGCAGTTCTTC
cdr3_aa: CASSDYLYNEQFF
clone_size: -
v_call: TRBV2
d_call: -
j_call: TRBJ2-1
cdr3_length: 13

cdr3_nt: TGCAGCGTTGAGGGGAGAGGCACTGAAGCTTTCTTT
cdr3_aa: CSVEGRGTEAFF
clone_size: -
v_call: TRBV29-1
d_call: -
j_call: TRBJ1-1
cdr3_length: 12

cdr3_nt: TGCAGTGCTAGAAACAGTAGATGGGAGCTGTTTTTT
cdr3_aa: CSARNSRWELFF
clone_size: -
v_call: TRBV20-1
d_call: -
j_call: TRBJ2-2
cdr3_length: 12

cdr3_nt: TGCGCCAGCAGCCGGCAGGGAGATCTCTGGGGCCGGGCCAACGTCCTGACTTTC
cdr3_aa: CASSRQGDLWGRANVLTF
clone_size: many
v_call: TRBV5-1
d_call: -
j_call: TRBJ2-6
cdr3_length: 18

cdr3_nt: TGTGCCAGCAGCCGGACATGGGCCCTCGATTCACCCCTCCACTTT
cdr3_aa: CASSRTWALDSPLHF
clone_size: medium-sized
v_call: TRBV6-5
d_call: -
j_call: TRBJ1-6
cdr3_length: 15

cdr3_nt: TGTGCCAGCAGCCTGGGGTACACTGAAGCTTTCTTT
cdr3_aa: CASSLGYTEAFF
clone_size: many
v_call: TRBV7-9
d_call: -
j_call: TRBJ1-1
cdr3_length: 12

cdr3_nt: TGCAGTGCAAACTCCGGGACTAGGAACTACGAGCAGTACTTC
cdr3_aa: CSANSGTRNYEQYF
clone_size: many
v_call: TRBV20-1
d_call: TRBD2
j_call: TRBJ2-7
cdr3_length: 14

cdr3_nt: TGCAGCGTTGTAGGACTAGCGGGAGGGATCGGGGAGCTGTTTTTT
cdr3_aa: CSVVGLAGGIGELFF
clone_size: -
v_call: TRBV29-1
d_call: TRBD2
j_call: TRBJ2-2
cdr3_length: 15

cdr3_nt: TGTGCCAGCAGCCATTATAGCGGGAGCGGTGAGCAGTACTTC
cdr3_aa: CASSHYSGSGEQYF
clone_size: few
v_call: TRBV14
d_call: TRBD2
j_call: TRBJ2-7
cdr3_length: 14

cdr3_nt: TGTGCCAGCAGCTTATCCCTAGCGGGAGGCAATGAGCAGTTCTTC
cdr3_aa: CASSLSLAGGNEQFF
clone_size: -
v_call: TRBV11-2
d_call: TRBD2
j_call: TRBJ2-1
cdr3_length: 15